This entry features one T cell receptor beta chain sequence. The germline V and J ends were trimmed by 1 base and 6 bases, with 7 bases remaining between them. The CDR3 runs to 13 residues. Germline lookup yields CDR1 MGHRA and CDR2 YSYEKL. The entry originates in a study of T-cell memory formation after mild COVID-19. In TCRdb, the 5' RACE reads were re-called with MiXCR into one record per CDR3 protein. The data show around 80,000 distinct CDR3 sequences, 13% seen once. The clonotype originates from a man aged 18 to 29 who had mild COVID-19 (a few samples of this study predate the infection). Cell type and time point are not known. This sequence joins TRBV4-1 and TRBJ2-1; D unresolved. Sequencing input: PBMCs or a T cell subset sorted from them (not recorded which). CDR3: CASSQAWANEQFF. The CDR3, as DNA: TGCGCCAGCAGCCAAGCCTGGGCCAATGAGCAGTTCTTC.